One TCR beta chain is described in this entry. Its antigen remains unidentified. This sample was included in a study of shared clonotypes between healthy human individuals. Sorted-subset replicate PCRs used 200 to 250 ng DNA, 30,000 or so T cell genomes. The repertoire was sequenced with immunoSEQ multiplex PCR; TCRdb's copy has only in-frame clones and lacks some. The table has roughly 2 million clones, roughly 94% seen once. The naive CD8 fraction comprised CD45RO-negative cells positively selected for CCR7 and excluded terminally differentiated effector memory CD45RA+ cells. General study findings and limits: Naive subsets usually exceeded memory subsets in estimated richness. Sharing across several donors was seen in 5% to 5.5% of naive CD4 clonotypes.

Sequencing was done on a sample of naive CD8+ T cells sorted from blood. This sequence originates from a man in his late teens or twenties in good health.

The DNA of the CDR3 is TGTGCCAGCAGCTCTCGACTAGCGGGAGTTTCCTACGAGCAGTACTTC. This sequence encodes CASSSRLAGVSYEQYF. The chain is built from TRBV7-9 and TRBJ2-7; TRBD2 matches at 12 bases. There are 16 residues in the CDR3. Germline V gene lookup returns CDR1 SEHNR and CDR2 FQNEAQ (reference sequence). V was clipped by 4 bases and J by 1 base; unmatched bases: 5.